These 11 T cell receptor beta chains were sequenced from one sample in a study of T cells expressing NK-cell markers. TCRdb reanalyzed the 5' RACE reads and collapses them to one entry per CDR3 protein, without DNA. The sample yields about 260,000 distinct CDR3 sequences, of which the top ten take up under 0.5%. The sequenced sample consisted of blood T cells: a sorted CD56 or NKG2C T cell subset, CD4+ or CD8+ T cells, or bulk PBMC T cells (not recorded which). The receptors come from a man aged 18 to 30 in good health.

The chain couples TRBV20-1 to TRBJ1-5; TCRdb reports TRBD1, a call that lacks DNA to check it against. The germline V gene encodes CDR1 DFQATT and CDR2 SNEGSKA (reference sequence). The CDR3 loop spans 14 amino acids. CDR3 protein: CSAYQGHSNQPQHF.

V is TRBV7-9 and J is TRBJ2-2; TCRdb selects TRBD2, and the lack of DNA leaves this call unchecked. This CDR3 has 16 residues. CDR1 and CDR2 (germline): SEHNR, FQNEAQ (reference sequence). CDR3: CASSSMWRENTGELFF.

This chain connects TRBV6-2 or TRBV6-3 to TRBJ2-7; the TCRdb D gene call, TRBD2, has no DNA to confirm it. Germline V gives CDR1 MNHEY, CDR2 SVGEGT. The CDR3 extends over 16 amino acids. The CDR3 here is CASSYSYLAFSYEQYF.

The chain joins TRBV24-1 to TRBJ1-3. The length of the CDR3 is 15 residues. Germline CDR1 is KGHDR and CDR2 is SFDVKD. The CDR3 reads CATSDSPGLGNTIYF.

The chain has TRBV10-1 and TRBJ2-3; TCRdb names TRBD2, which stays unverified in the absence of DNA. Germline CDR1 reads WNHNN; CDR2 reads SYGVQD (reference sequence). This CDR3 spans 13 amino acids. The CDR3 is CASSEGGTDTQYF.

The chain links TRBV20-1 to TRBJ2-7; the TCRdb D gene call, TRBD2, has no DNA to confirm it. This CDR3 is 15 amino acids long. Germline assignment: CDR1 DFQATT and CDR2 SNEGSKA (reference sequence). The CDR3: CSAPPSGSNSYEQYF.

CDR3 protein: CASRPILTYSSYNEQFF. The chain joins TRBV7-9 to TRBJ2-1. The CDR3 contains 17 residues. Germline V gives CDR1 SEHNR, CDR2 FQNEAQ (reference sequence).

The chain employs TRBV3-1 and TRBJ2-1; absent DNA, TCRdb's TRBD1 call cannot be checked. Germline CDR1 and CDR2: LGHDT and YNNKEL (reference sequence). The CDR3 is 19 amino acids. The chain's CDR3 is CASSMRGTLILLGYNEQFF.

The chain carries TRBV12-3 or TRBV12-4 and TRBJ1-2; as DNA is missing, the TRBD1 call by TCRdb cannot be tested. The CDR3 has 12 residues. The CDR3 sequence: CASSPMTAGYTF.

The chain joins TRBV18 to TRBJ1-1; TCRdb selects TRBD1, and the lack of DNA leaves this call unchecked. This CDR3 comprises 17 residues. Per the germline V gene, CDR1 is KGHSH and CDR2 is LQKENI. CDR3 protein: CASSPPGLRTVGGEAFF.

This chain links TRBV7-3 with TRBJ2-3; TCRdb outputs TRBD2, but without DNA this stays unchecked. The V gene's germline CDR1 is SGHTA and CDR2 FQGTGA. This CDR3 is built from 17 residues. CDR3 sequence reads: CASSLRSLAGRGDTQYF. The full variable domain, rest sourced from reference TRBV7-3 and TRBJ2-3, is GAGVSQTPSNKVTEKGKYVELRCDPISGHTALYWYRQSLGQGPEFLIYFQGTGAADDSGLPNDRFFAVRPEGSVSTLKIQRTERGDSAVYLCASSLRSLAGRGDTQYFGPGTRLTVL.